The clone carrying this T cell receptor (beta chain) was picked up one time. The PCR contained 60 Vbeta and 13 Jbeta primers. Clones were read by immunoSEQ multiplex PCR, and TCRdb kept only the in-frame ones, dropping some. This sample carries 200,000 to 250,000 clones, 60% to 80% of them seen once, and the ten largest clones take 1.5% to 2%. The data belong to a study of cytomegalovirus exposure and HLA in healthy donors. Study-level background: Earlier results showed 90 million to 120 million unique TCR beta sequences derived from approximately 170 million T cells. Tens of millions of unique TCRs from HLA-typed donors made up an early data release.

Trimming took off 0 bases at V and 0 bases at J, with 8 bases between the two ends. The V gene's germline CDR1 is ENHRY and CDR2 SYGVKD. This CDR3 comprises 15 residues. The rearrangement joins TRBV10-3 to TRBJ1-2, with D uncertain. Specimen: PBMCs. The receptor's source is a man aged 18 to 35 in good health and CMV-seronegative. The CDR3 sequence is CAISESGRTNYGYTF. The CDR3 region has the DNA TGTGCCATCAGTGAGTCAGGCAGGACTAACTATGGCTACACCTTC.